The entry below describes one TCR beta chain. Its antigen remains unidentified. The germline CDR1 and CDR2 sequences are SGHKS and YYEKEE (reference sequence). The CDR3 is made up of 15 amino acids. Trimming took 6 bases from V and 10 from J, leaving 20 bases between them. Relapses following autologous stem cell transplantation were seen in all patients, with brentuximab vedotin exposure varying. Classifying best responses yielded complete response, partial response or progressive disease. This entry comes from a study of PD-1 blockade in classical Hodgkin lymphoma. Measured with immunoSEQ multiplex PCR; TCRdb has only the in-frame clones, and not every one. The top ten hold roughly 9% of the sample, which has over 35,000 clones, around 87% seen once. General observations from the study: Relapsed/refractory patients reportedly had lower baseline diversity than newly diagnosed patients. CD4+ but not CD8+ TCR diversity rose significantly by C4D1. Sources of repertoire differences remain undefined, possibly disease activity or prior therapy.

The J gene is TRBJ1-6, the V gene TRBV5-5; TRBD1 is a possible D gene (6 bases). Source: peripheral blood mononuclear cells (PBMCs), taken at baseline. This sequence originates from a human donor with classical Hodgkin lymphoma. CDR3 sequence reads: CASTQGTGTYSPLHF. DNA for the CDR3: TGTGCCAGCACCCAAGGAACAGGGACTTACTCACCCCTCCACTTT.